One sample yielded the 32 T cell receptor beta chains listed below, sequenced in a study of neurological immune-mediated disorders (dated by TCRdb to between 2019 and 2020). The sample's time point label, decoded: longitudinal time-point 1 (baseline). The library relied on 5' RACE. Sequencer: Illumina HiSeq 2500. TCRdb cleaned the public reads at Q25 with fastp, built clones with MiXCR and kept in-frame beta chains. One record per CDR3 amino acid sequence lists the most common genes and DNA. In all, the sample holds tens of thousands of distinct CDR3 sequences, and around 3.1% of those were seen once. The top ten hold around 8% of the sample. The sample was PBMCs. The receptors shown here come from a woman aged 60-70 years with multiple sclerosis.

At least ten counts were recorded for this clonotype. The chain carries TRBV20-1 and TRBJ2-4, with D possibly being TRBD2 (6 bases). V lost 3 bases and J lost 3, with 15 bases in between. This CDR3 spans 15 amino acids. Germline CDR1 and CDR2: DFQATT and SNEGSKA (reference sequence). The CDR3 protein is CSARGGWVGKNIQYF. For the CDR3, the DNA is TGCAGTGCTAGGGGAGGATGGGTAGGCAAAAACATTCAGTACTTC.

The table lists this clonotype with many counts. The chain carries TRBV20-1 and TRBJ1-3; maybe TRBD1 (5 bases). Trimming took 6 bases from V and 0 from J, leaving 12 bases between them. This CDR3 has 14 residues. Per the germline V gene, CDR1 is DFQATT and CDR2 is SNEGSKA (reference sequence). DNA of the CDR3: TGCAGTGCGGGGCAGGCGCTCTCTGGAAACACCATATATTTT. It yields the protein CSAGQALSGNTIYF.

This clonotype was found many times. The chain has TRBV9 and TRBJ2-1, with D possibly TRBD1 on 6 matching bases. Trimming pared 5 bases from V and 2 bases from J, leaving 14 bases between. Germline V gene sequence: CDR1 SGDLS, CDR2 YYNGEE. The CDR3 consists of 15 residues. CDR3 sequence reads: CASSGDILPYNEQFF. The CDR3 DNA follows: TGTGCCAGCAGTGGGGACATCTTACCCTACAATGAGCAGTTCTTC.

This clonotype was counted ten times or more. The V gene is TRBV12-3 or TRBV12-4, the J gene TRBJ2-7; D is uncertain. The length of the CDR3 is 11 residues. Trimming took off 4 bases at V and 8 bases at J, with 9 bases between the two ends. For the CDR3, the DNA is TGTGCCAGCAGTTCACGAGTACAGCAGTACTTC. Residues: CASSSRVQQYF.

There are many counts of this clonotype. V usage is TRBV12-3 or TRBV12-4 and J usage is TRBJ2-7, with 7 bases aligning to TRBD1. The V gene end was trimmed by 5 bases and the J gene end by 2 bases; junction bases not matched to a gene: 9. There are 15 residues in the CDR3. This chain's CDR3 is CASSPYTGQPYEQYF. CDR3 sequence (DNA): TGTGCCAGCAGTCCATATACGGGACAGCCCTACGAGCAGTACTTC.

This clonotype was seen many times. The V gene is TRBV3-1, the J gene TRBJ2-7, with D perhaps TRBD1 or TRBD2 (5 bases each). Trimming removed 7 bases from V and 0 bases from J, with 10 bases in between. The CDR3 length is 13 residues. CDR1 is LGHDT and CDR2 is YNNKEL in the germline V gene (reference sequence). Here the CDR3 reads CASTGTGSYEQYF. DNA for the CDR3: TGTGCCAGCACCGGGACCGGCTCCTACGAGCAGTACTTC.

This clonotype was counted only a few times. Lacking the conserved final phenylalanine or tryptophan, this CDR3 likely reflects a read error. The rearrangement links TRBV5-8 to TRBJ1-4; D unclear. CDR1 and CDR2 from the germline V gene are SGHTS and YDEGEE. V lost 0 bases, J lost 8 bases, and 14 bases lay in between. This CDR3 has 15 residues. The DNA of the CDR3 is TGTGCCAGCAGCTTGGAAGGCACTGTGGGGGAAAAACTGTTTAAT. As protein: CASSLEGTVGEKLFN.

Note on this clonotype: One base away lies a much larger clone, so this may be a sequencing read error. The genes are TRBV5-6 and TRBJ1-1, with 7 bases fitting TRBD1. The CDR3 sequence is 14 residues long. V gave up 4 bases and J gave up 7 bases; unmatched junction bases: 10. Germline values: CDR1 SGHDT, CDR2 YYEEEE. The chain's CDR3 is CASSPRKGASEAFF. CDR3 bases: TGTGCCAGCAGCCCGCGGAAGGGGGCAAGTGAAGCTTTCTTT. Full variable domain (outside the CDR3, taken from reference TRBV5-6 and TRBJ1-1): DAGVTQSPTHLIKTRGQQVTLRCSPKSGHDTVSWYQQALGQGPQFIFQYYEEEERQRGNFPDRFSGHQFPNYSSELNVNALLLGDSALYLCASSPRKGASEAFFGQGTRLTVV.

This clonotype was observed many times. The genes are TRBV10-3 and TRBJ1-2, with TRBD1 matching over 7 bases. Germline V gene sequence: CDR1 ENHRY, CDR2 SYGVKD. CDR3 length: 15 residues. V dropped 1 base and J dropped 3; count of bases not matched to a gene: 5. The CDR3: CAISEWQGVDYGYTF. The CDR3 bases are TGTGCCATCAGTGAGTGGCAGGGGGTTGACTATGGCTACACCTTC.

The sample holds many counts of this clonotype. The rearrangement links TRBV7-6 to TRBJ1-3; 8 nucleotides align to TRBD1. This CDR3 has 16 residues. Per germline, CDR1 SGHVS and CDR2 FNYEAQ. J lost 2 bases, V lost 5 bases, and 8 bases had no gene match. The CDR3 region has the DNA TGTGCCAGCAGCCTCAAACAGGGGGGACCTGGAAACACCATATATTTT. It translates to CASSLKQGGPGNTIYF.

This clonotype was seen at least ten times. The CDR3 loop reads CASSPGPNYGYTF. In DNA, the CDR3 is TGTGCCAGCAGCCCCGGGCCTAACTATGGCTACACCTTC. The J gene is TRBJ1-2, the V gene TRBV14; D call uncertain. This CDR3 region has 13 residues. The V end was cut by 4 bases, the J end by 0 bases, with 6 bases between. CDR1 and CDR2 (germline): SGHDN, FVKESK.

This clonotype was found many times. The J gene is TRBJ1-5, the V gene TRBV30; possibly TRBD1 for D (5 bases). The CDR3 contains 14 residues. Germline CDR1 and CDR2: GTSNPN and SVGIG (reference sequence). The V end was cut by 6 bases, the J end by 3 bases, with 15 bases between. The CDR3: CACRLSGPNQPQHF. The CDR3 DNA is TGTGCCTGCCGATTGTCAGGGCCCAATCAGCCCCAGCATTTT.

This clonotype has at least ten counts. The chain links TRBV7-2 to TRBJ1-6; D unresolved. Germline CDR1 is SGHTA and CDR2 is FQGNSA. CDR3 length: 14 amino acids. With 1 base removed from V and 9 bases from J, the gap between germline ends came to 10 bases. The CDR3 bases are TGTGCCAGCAGCTTAGACTACAGAGCTTCACCCCTCCACTTT. This codes for CASSLDYRASPLHF.

This clonotype was observed at least ten times. The rearrangement joins TRBV5-1 to TRBJ2-1, with D perhaps TRBD1 (5 bases). The germline V gene has CDR1 SGHRS and CDR2 YFSETQ. This CDR3 region has 13 residues. V was trimmed by 6 bases and J by 2 bases, leaving 9 bases between them. CDR3 sequence reads: CASKGATYNEQFF. In DNA form, the CDR3 reads TGCGCCAGCAAAGGGGCTACCTACAATGAGCAGTTCTTC. Full variable domain (missing parts from reference TRBV5-1 and TRBJ2-1): KAGVTQTPRYLIKTRGQQVTLSCSPISGHRSVSWYQQTPGQGLQFLFEYFSETQRNKGNFPGRFSGRQFSNSRSEMNVSTLELGDSALYLCASKGATYNEQFFGPGTRLTVL.

Ten or more counts support this clonotype. The CDR3, as DNA: TGCAGCGTTGAACAACAGGGGGTTCCCTACGAGCAGTACTTC. Amino acids: CSVEQQGVPYEQYF. The gene calls are TRBV29-1 and TRBJ2-7; 8 positions agree with TRBD1. Germline V gene lookup returns CDR1 SQVTM and CDR2 ANQGSEA. The CDR3 sequence is 14 residues long. Trimming at V came to 2 bases and at J to 2 bases, leaving 5 bases not matched to a gene.

This clonotype was counted many times. The chain uses TRBV20-1 and TRBJ1-2; no firm D call. CDR3 length equals 11 residues. Trimming pared 6 bases from V and 6 bases from J, leaving 11 bases between. The germline gives CDR1 DFQATT, CDR2 SNEGSKA (reference sequence). The CDR3 DNA reads TGCAGTGCCGATAAGTGGAATGGCTACACCTTC. This gives the protein CSADKWNGYTF.

This clonotype was observed at least ten times. The chain has TRBV20-1 and TRBJ2-7; the D call may be TRBD1 or TRBD2 (5 bases each). V was pared by 0 bases and J by 2 bases, with 11 bases between. CDR3 length equals 14 residues. Germline V gene lookup returns CDR1 DFQATT and CDR2 SNEGSKA (reference sequence). CDR3 bases: TGCAGTGCTAGAGAGTGGGGGAAAACCTACGAGCAGTACTTC. As protein: CSAREWGKTYEQYF.

This clonotype was picked up many times. The V gene is TRBV14, the J gene TRBJ2-3, with D unclear. V lost 4 bases, J lost 5 bases, and 10 bases lay in between. This CDR3 is built from 13 residues. Germline V gene data show CDR1 as SGHDN and CDR2 as FVKESK. This CDR3 is CASSPDIRDTQYF. The CDR3 DNA sequence: TGTGCCAGCAGCCCTGACATCCGAGATACGCAGTATTTT.

This clonotype was detected a few times. The chain has TRBV5-1 and TRBJ2-2, with D perhaps matching TRBD1 or TRBD2 (5 bases each). V lost 5 bases and J lost 5, with 13 bases in between. In germline, CDR1 is SGHRS, CDR2 YFSETQ. CDR3 size: 14 residues. The CDR3: CASSSGPETGELFF. DNA for the CDR3: TGCGCCAGCAGTTCGGGACCCGAGACCGGGGAGCTGTTTTTT.

This rearrangement joins TRBV18 to TRBJ1-2; D might be TRBD1 (5 bases). This CDR3 comprises 15 residues. CDR1 is KGHSH and CDR2 is LQKENI in the germline V gene. V dropped 1 base and J dropped 5 bases, with 14 bases sitting between them. CDR3 in DNA: TGTGCCAGCTCACCACGGGGGACGGATCCTTATGGCTACACCTTC. Translating it yields CASSPRGTDPYGYTF.

This clonotype was observed many times. V and J are TRBV5-1 and TRBJ2-1; a possible D gene is TRBD2 (6 bases). Germline loops: CDR1 SGHRS, CDR2 YFSETQ. The CDR3 loop spans 18 amino acids. V was cut by 0 bases and J by 5 bases, with 21 bases left in between. CDR3 in amino acids: CASSLGEAGAPLDNEQFF. The CDR3, as DNA: TGCGCCAGCAGCTTGGGGGAGGCCGGCGCCCCTCTGGACAATGAGCAGTTCTTC. Drawing the rest from reference TRBV5-1 and TRBJ2-1, the complete variable domain is KAGVTQTPRYLIKTRGQQVTLSCSPISGHRSVSWYQQTPGQGLQFLFEYFSETQRNKGNFPGRFSGRQFSNSRSEMNVSTLELGDSALYLCASSLGEAGAPLDNEQFFGPGTRLTVL.

This clonotype was seen just once. Possible read error: a much larger clone is one base away. This chain uses TRBV3-1 with TRBJ1-1, with D possibly TRBD1 on 5 matching bases. CDR3 length: 15 amino acids. Germline V gene data show CDR1 as LGHDT and CDR2 as YNNKEL (reference sequence). The CDR3 sequence is CVSSQDWGRNTEAFF. CDR3 sequence (DNA): TGTGTCAGCAGCCAAGATTGGGGGAGGAACACTGAAGCTTTCTTT.

This clonotype occurred many times. The chain recombines TRBV6-5 with TRBJ2-2, with D possibly being TRBD2 (7 bases). The V gene's germline CDR1 is MNHEY and CDR2 SVGAGI. CDR3 size: 17 residues. Trimming took off 6 bases at V and 2 bases at J, with 19 bases between the two ends. CDR3 coding DNA: TGTGCCAGCAGGGTCCTGGGGACGGGGGGCAACACCGGGGAGCTGTTTTTT. It specifies CASRVLGTGGNTGELFF.

This clonotype was recorded many times. Here the CDR3 DNA reads TGTGCCAGCAGTGCAGCCAGAGGATACGAGCAGTACTTC. Its translation: CASSAARGYEQYF. The rearrangement uses TRBV6-1 and TRBJ2-7; no definite D call. The V and J ends lost 4 bases and 4 bases respectively, with 11 bases between them. The CDR3 is 13 amino acids. Looked up from germline, CDR1 is MNHNS and CDR2 is SASEGT.

In this sample, this clonotype turned up many times. V is TRBV3-1 and J is TRBJ1-5, with no clear D. Trimming removed 4 bases at V and 2 bases at J, with 12 bases between. The CDR3 is made up of 15 amino acids. CDR1 and CDR2 (germline): LGHDT, YNNKEL (reference sequence). The CDR3 DNA follows: TGTGCCAGCAGCCCTTCCGGGCAGGGCAATCAGCCCCAGCATTTT. It specifies CASSPSGQGNQPQHF.

This clonotype appeared many times. The chain recombines TRBV7-2 with TRBJ2-3; D is tentatively TRBD1 or TRBD2 (5 bases each). The V gene lost 1 base and the J gene lost 4 bases, with 9 bases spanning the gap. The CDR3 has 14 residues. CDR1 and CDR2 from the germline V gene are SGHTA and FQGNSA. CDR3 sequence reads: CASSLVGDADTQYF. The CDR3 DNA reads as TGTGCCAGCAGCTTAGTCGGGGACGCAGATACGCAGTATTTT.

The table lists this clonotype with many counts. The V call is TRBV29-1, the J call TRBJ1-1; a possible D gene is TRBD1 (5 bases). Trimming pared 0 bases from V and 6 bases from J, leaving 11 bases between. Per germline, CDR1 SQVTM and CDR2 ANQGSEA. CDR3 length: 13 residues. The CDR3 region is CSVEERGRAEAFF. In nucleotides, the CDR3 is TGCAGCGTTGAAGAAAGAGGCAGGGCTGAAGCTTTCTTT.

This clonotype showed up just once. V usage is TRBV18 and J usage is TRBJ1-1, with D possibly being TRBD1 (5 bases). CDR1 and CDR2 from the germline V gene are KGHSH and LQKENI. Trimming removed 0 bases from V and 1 base from J, with 9 bases in between. The CDR3 sequence is 15 residues long. The CDR3 spells CASSPPTGKNTEAFF. CDR3 nucleotides: TGTGCCAGCTCACCACCAACAGGAAAGAACACTGAAGCTTTCTTT. The entire variable domain, with the rest obtained from reference TRBV18 and TRBJ1-1, is as follows: NAGVMQNPRHLVRRRGQEARLRCSPMKGHSHVYWYRQLPEEGLKFMVYLQKENIIDESGMPKERFSAEFPKEGPSILRIQQVVRGDSAAYFCASSPPTGKNTEAFFGQGTRLTVV.

The chain joins TRBV6-5 to TRBJ1-1; 7 bases line up with TRBD1. V lost 6 bases, J lost 1 base, and 5 bases stayed unmatched. The CDR3 extends over 14 amino acids. From germline, CDR1 is MNHEY and CDR2 SVGAGI. In DNA form, the CDR3 reads TGTGCCAGCAGCGAGGGGGCTAAGAACACTGAAGCTTTCTTT. This gives the protein CASSEGAKNTEAFF.

This clonotype has at least ten counts. The chain combines TRBV5-1 with TRBJ2-7; D perhaps matches TRBD1 (6 bases). CDR1 and CDR2 (germline): SGHRS, YFSETQ. V was shortened by 4 bases and J by 4 bases, with 15 bases between the two germline ends. The CDR3 has 14 residues. In DNA, the CDR3 is TGCGCCAGCAGCCCAGTTCAGGGGCGGTACGAGCAGTACTTC. It translates to CASSPVQGRYEQYF.

This clonotype has at least ten counts. V is TRBV6-4 and J is TRBJ1-1; D perhaps matches TRBD1 (5 bases). The CDR3 has 14 amino acids. Germline CDR1 MRHNA, CDR2 SNTAGT. V shed 2 bases and J shed 4 bases, with 11 bases lying between them. CDR3 amino acids: CASSDRGSGTEAFF. For the CDR3, the DNA is TGTGCCAGCAGTGACAGGGGTTCTGGCACTGAAGCTTTCTTT.

This clonotype showed up many times. The chain links TRBV5-1 to TRBJ2-2; D not certain. CDR1 and CDR2 (germline): SGHRS, YFSETQ. The CDR3 contains 16 residues. Trimming took 5 bases from V and 3 from J, leaving 17 bases between them. CDR3 nucleotide sequence: TGCGCCAGCAGTCGCCCCGAGGTTTCGGACACCGGGGAGCTGTTTTTT. It encodes CASSRPEVSDTGELFF.